This T cell receptor (beta chain) was sequenced for a study of T-cell reconstitution after alpha-beta-depleted transplantation in children. There are many counts of this clonotype. Between the trimmed V and J ends, which lost 4 bases and 0 bases, there was a span of 19 bases. From germline, CDR1 is LGHNA and CDR2 YNFKEQ. There are 19 residues in the CDR3. Preparation of the TCRbeta library involved a method that used unique molecular identifiers. TCRdb reanalysed the PCR reads using MiXCR and keeps one entry per CDR3 protein. This sample yields a few hundred thousand distinct CDR3 sequences, of which 11% are seen a single time; nearly 5.5% belongs to the top ten.

Sequenced material: PBMCs from the stem cell graft donor, taken from the stem cell graft. The rearrangement uses TRBV4-2 and TRBJ1-6; the D is unclear. This clonotype was sampled from a human donor who donated a stem cell graft to a child with acute myeloid leukemia. This chain's CDR3 is CASSLSYPGGSSYNSPLHF. CDR3 DNA sequence: TGTGCCAGCAGCCTATCCTATCCTGGAGGAAGCTCCTATAATTCACCCCTCCACTTT.